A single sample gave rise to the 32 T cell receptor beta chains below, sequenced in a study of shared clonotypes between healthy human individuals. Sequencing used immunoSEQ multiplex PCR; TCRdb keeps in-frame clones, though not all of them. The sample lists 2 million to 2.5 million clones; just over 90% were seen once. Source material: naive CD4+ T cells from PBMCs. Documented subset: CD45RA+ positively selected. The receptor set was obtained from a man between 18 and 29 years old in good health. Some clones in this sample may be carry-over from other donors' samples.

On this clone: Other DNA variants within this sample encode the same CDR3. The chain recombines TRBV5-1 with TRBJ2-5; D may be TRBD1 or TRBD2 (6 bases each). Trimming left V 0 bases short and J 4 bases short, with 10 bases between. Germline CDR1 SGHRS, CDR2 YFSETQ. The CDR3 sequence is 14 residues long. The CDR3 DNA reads TGCGCCAGCAGCTTGGAAGGGGGAGGAGAGACCCAGTACTTC. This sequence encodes CASSLEGGGETQYF.

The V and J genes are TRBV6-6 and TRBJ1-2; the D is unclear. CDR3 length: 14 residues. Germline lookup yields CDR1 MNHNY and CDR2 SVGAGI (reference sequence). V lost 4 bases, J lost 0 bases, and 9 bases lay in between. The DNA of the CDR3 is TGTGCCAGCAGTTTGGACGGAGCTAACTATGGCTACACCTTC. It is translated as CASSLDGANYGYTF.

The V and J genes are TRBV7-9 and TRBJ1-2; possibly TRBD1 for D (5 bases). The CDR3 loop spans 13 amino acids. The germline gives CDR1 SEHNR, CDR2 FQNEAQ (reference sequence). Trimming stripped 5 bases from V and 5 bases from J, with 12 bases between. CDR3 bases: TGTGCCAGCAGCCAGCGGGGGGTTTATGGCTACACCTTC. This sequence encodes CASSQRGVYGYTF.

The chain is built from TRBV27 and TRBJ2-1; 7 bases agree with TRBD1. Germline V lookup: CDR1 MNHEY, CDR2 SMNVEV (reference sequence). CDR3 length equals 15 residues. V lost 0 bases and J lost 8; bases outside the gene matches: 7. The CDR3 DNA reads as TGTGCCAGCAGTTTATCGGGGACAGTAAGCTATGAGCAGTTCTTC. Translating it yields CASSLSGTVSYEQFF.

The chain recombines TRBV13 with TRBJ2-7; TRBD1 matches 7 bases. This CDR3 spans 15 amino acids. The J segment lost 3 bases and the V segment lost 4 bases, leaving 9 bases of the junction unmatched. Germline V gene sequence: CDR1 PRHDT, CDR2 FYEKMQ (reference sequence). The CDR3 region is CASSSRDRNLYEQYF. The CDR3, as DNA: TGTGCCAGCAGCTCCCGGGACAGAAATCTCTACGAGCAGTACTTC.

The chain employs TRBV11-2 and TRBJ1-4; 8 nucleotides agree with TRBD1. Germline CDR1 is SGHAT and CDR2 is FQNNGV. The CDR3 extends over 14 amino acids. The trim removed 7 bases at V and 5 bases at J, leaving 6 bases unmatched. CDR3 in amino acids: CASTPDRVNEKLFF. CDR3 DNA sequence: TGTGCCAGCACCCCGGACAGGGTCAATGAAAAACTGTTTTTT.

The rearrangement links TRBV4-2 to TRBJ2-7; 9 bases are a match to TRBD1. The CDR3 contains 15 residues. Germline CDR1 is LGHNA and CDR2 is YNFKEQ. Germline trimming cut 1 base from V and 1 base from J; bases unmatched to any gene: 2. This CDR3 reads CASSQVGQGSYEQYF. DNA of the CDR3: TGTGCCAGCAGCCAAGTGGGACAGGGTTCCTACGAGCAGTACTTC.

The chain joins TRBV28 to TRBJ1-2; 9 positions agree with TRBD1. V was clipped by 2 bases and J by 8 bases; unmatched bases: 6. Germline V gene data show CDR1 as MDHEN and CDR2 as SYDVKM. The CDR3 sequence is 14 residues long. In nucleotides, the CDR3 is TGTGCCAGCAGTTTAGTACAGGGGGCGTTGGGCTACACCTTC. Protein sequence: CASSLVQGALGYTF.

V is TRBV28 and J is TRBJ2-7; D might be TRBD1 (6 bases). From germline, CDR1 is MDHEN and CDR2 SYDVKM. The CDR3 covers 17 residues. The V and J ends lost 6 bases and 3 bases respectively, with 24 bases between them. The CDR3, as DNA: TGTGCCAGCAGCTCCCCCCGTGGTGGGACACCCTACTACGAGCAGTACTTC. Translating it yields CASSSPRGGTPYYEQYF.

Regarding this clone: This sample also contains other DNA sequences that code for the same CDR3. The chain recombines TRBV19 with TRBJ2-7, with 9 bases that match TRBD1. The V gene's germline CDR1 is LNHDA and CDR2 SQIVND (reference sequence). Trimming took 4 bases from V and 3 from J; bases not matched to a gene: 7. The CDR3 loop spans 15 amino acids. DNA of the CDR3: TGTGCCAGTAGTACCCCGGGACAGGGAGGCTACGAGCAGTACTTC. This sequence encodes CASSTPGQGGYEQYF.

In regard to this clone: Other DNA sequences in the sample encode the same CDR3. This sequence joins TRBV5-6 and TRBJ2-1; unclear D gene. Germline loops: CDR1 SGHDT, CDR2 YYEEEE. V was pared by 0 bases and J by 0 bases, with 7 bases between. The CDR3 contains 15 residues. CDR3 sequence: CASSLVGSSYNEQFF. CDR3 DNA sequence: TGTGCCAGCAGCTTGGTTGGAAGCTCCTACAATGAGCAGTTCTTC.

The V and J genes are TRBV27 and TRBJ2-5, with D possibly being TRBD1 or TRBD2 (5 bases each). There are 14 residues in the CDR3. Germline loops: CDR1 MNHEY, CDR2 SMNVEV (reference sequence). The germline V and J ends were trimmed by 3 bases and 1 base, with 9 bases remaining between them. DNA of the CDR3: TGTGCCAGCAGTTTTGACGGGACCCAAGAGACCCAGTACTTC. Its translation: CASSFDGTQETQYF.

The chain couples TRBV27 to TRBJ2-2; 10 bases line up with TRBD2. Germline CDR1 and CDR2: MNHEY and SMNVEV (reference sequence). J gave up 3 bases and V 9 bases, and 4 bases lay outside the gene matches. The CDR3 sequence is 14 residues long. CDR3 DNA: TGTGCCAGTATAGCGGGAGGAGACACCGGGGAGCTGTTTTTT. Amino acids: CASIAGGDTGELFF.

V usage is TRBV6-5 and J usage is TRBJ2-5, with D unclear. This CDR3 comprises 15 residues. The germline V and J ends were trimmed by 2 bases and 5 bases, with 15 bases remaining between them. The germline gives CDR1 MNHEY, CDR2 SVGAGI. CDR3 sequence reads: CASSYEAGFGETQYF. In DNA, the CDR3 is TGTGCCAGCAGTTACGAGGCCGGTTTCGGGGAGACCCAGTACTTC.

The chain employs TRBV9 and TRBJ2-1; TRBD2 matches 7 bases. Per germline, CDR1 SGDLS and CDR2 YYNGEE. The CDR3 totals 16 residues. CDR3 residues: CGLPRRYYGGYNEQFF. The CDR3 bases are TGTGGCTTGCCCCGTCGTTACTACGGGGGGTACAATGAGCAGTTCTTC.

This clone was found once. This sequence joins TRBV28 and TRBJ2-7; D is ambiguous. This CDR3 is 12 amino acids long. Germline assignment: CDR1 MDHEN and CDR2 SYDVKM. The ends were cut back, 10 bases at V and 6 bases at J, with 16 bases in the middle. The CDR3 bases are TGTGCCACCCGCAATTTCCCCAGCGAGCAGTACTTC. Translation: CATRNFPSEQYF. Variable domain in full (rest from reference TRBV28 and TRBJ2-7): DVKVTQSSRYLVKRTGEKVFLECVQDMDHENMFWYRQDPGLGLRLIYFSYDVKMKEKGDIPEGYSVSREKKERFSLILESASTNQTSMYLCATRNFPSEQYFGPGTRLTVT.

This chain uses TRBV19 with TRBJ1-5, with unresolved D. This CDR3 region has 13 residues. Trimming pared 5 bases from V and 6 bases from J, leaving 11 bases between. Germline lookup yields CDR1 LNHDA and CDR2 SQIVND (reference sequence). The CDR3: CASSLRVGQPQHF. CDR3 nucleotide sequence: TGTGCCAGTAGTCTCCGGGTTGGTCAGCCCCAGCATTTT.

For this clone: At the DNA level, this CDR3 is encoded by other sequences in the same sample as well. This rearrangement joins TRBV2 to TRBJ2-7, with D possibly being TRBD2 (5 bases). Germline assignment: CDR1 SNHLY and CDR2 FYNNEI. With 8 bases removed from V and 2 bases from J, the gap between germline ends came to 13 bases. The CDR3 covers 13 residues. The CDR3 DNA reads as TGTGCCAGCTGTCCCGGGGTAACCTACGAGCAGTACTTC. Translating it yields CASCPGVTYEQYF.

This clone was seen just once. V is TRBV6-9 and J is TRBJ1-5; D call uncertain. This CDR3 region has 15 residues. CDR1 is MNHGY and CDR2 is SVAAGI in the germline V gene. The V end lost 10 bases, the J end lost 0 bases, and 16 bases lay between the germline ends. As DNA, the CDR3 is TGTGCCAATCACCGACCGGGTGTTAGCAATCAGCCCCAGCATTTT. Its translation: CANHRPGVSNQPQHF.

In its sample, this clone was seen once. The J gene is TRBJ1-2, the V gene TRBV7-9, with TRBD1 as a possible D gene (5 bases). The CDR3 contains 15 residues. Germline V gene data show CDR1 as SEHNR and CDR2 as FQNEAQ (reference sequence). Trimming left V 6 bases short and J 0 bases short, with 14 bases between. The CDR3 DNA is TGTGCCAGCAGGACGACCGGGGACGCTAACTATGGCTACACCTTC. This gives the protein CASRTTGDANYGYTF.

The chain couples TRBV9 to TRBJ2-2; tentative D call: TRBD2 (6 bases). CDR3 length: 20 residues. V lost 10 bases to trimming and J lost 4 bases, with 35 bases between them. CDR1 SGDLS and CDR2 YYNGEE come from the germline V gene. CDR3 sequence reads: CAATTSGRRRDFLSTGELFF. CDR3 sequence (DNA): TGTGCCGCAACTACCTCGGGACGGCGCCGGGACTTCCTATCCACCGGGGAGCTGTTTTTT. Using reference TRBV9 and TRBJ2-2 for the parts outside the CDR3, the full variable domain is DSGVTQTPKHLITATGQRVTLRCSPRSGDLSVYWYQQSLDQGLQFLIQYYNGEERAKGNILERFSAQQFPDLHSELNLSSLELGDSALYFCAATTSGRRRDFLSTGELFFGEGSRLTVL.

This CDR3 reads CASSPGGGLAVLSTDTQYF. In DNA, the CDR3 is TGTGCCAGCAGCCCCGGAGGGGGACTAGCGGTTCTCAGCACAGATACGCAGTATTTT. The V and J genes are TRBV5-4 and TRBJ2-3; 11 bases are a match to TRBD2. V shed 4 bases, J shed 0 bases, and the junction held 13 bases outside the gene matches. Germline lookup yields CDR1 SGHNT and CDR2 YYREEE (reference sequence). The CDR3 length is 19 residues. Based on the CDR3 plus reference TRBV5-4 and TRBJ2-3, the full variable domain is ETGVTQSPTHLIKTRGQQVTLRCSSQSGHNTVSWYQQALGQGPQFIFQYYREEENGRGNFPPRFSGLQFPNYSSELNVNALELDDSALYLCASSPGGGLAVLSTDTQYFGPGTRLTVL.

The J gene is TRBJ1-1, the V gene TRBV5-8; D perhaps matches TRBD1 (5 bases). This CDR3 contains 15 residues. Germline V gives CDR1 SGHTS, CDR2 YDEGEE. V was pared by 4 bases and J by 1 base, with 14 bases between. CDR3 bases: TGTGCCAGCAGCCCCCGGGGCGCATCGAACACTGAAGCTTTCTTT. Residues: CASSPRGASNTEAFF.

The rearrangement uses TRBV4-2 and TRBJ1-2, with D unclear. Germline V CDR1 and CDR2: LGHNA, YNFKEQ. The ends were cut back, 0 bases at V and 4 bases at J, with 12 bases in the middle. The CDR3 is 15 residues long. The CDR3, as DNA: TGTGCCAGCAGCCAAGAGGAGAGGGTCCGCTATGGCTACACCTTC. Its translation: CASSQEERVRYGYTF.

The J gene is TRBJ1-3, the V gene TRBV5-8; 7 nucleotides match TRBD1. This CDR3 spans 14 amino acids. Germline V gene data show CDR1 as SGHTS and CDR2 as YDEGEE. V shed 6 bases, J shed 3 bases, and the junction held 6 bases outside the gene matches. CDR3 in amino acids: CASTRTGVGNTIYF. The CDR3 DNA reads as TGTGCCAGCACCCGAACAGGGGTTGGAAACACCATATATTTT.

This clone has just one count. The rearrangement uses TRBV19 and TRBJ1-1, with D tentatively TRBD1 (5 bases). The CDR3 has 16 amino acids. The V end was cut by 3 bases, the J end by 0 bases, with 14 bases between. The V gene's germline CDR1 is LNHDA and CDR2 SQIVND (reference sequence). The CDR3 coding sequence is TGTGCCAGTAGTATCTTGGGAGACAGTATGAACACTGAAGCTTTCTTT. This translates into CASSILGDSMNTEAFF. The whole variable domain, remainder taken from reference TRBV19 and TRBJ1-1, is DGGITQSPKYLFRKEGQNVTLSCEQNLNHDAMYWYRQDPGQGLRLIYYSQIVNDFQKGDIAEGYSVSREKKESFPLTVTSAQKNPTAFYLCASSILGDSMNTEAFFGQGTRLTVV.

The CDR3 sequence: CASSRGDSLYTDTQYF. DNA of the CDR3: TGTGCCAGCAGCCGCGGGGACTCGCTCTACACAGATACGCAGTATTTT. The rearrangement links TRBV7-9 to TRBJ2-3; tentative D call: TRBD2 (6 bases). CDR1 and CDR2 from the germline V gene are SEHNR and FQNEAQ (reference sequence). This CDR3 spans 16 amino acids. Trimming took off 5 bases at V and 2 bases at J, with 17 bases between the two ends. The full variable domain, its missing parts supplied by reference TRBV7-9 and TRBJ2-3, is DTGVSQNPRHKITKRGQNVTFRCDPISEHNRLYWYRQTLGQGPEFLTYFQNEAQLEKSRLLSDRFSAERPKGSFSTLEIQRTEQGDSAMYLCASSRGDSLYTDTQYFGPGTRLTVL.

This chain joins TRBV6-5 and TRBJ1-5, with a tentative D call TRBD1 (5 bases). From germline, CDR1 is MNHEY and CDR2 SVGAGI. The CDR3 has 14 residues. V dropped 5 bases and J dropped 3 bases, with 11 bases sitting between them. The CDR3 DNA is TGTGCCAGCAGTCACCGACAGCCCAATCAGCCCCAGCATTTT. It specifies CASSHRQPNQPQHF.

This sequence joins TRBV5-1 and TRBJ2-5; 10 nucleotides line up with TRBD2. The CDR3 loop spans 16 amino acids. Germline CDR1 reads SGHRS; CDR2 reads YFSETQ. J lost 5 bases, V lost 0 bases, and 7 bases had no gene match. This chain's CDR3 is CASSLGPAGGPETQYF. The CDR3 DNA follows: TGCGCCAGCAGCTTGGGACCAGCGGGAGGGCCGGAGACCCAGTACTTC.

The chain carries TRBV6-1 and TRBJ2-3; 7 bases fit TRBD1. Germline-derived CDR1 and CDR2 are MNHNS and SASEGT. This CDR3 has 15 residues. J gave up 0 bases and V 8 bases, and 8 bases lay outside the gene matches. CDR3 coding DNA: TGTGCCAGCTCAGGGGGTCGGCGAAGCACAGATACGCAGTATTTT. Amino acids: CASSGGRRSTDTQYF.

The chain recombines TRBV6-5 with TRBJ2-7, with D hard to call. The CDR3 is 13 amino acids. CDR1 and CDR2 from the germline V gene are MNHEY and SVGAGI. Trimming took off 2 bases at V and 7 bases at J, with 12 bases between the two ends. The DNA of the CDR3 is TGTGCCAGCAGTTACGCCCGAGTGAGTGAGCAGTACTTC. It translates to CASSYARVSEQYF.

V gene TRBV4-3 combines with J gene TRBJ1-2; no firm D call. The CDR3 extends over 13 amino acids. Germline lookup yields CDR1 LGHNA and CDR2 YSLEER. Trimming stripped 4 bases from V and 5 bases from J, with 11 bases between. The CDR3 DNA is TGCGCCAGCAGCCCAACTCACGGATATGGCTACACCTTC. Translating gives CASSPTHGYGYTF.